The text below deals with one T cell receptor (beta chain). These data are taken from a study of T cell responses to AZD1222 COVID-19 vaccine. Profiled with immunoSEQ multiplex PCR; TCRdb holds only in-frame clones, not every one. The sample has roughly 120,000 clones; more than 70% are singletons. The germline V gene encodes CDR1 KGHSH and CDR2 LQKENI. The CDR3 runs 15 residues. The V segment lost 3 bases and the J segment 5 bases; nucleotides outside the gene matches: 6. Sequenced here: peripheral blood, sampled 28 days after the second AZD1222 dose. This TCR came from an adult who received the AZD1222 COVID-19 vaccine. V usage is TRBV18 and J usage is TRBJ2-7, with 11 bases identical to TRBD1. The CDR3 protein is CASSPPGQGDHEQYF. CDR3 nucleotide sequence: TGTGCCAGCTCACCGCCGGGACAGGGGGACCACGAGCAGTACTTC. The complete variable domain, with remaining parts taken from reference TRBV18 and TRBJ2-7, reads NAGVMQNPRHLVRRRGQEARLRCSPMKGHSHVYWYRQLPEEGLKFMVYLQKENIIDESGMPKERFSAEFPKEGPSILRIQQVVRGDSAAYFCASSPPGQGDHEQYFGPGTRLTVT.